These 3 T cell receptor beta chains share one sample of origin, sequenced in a study of blood T cell repertoires in COVID-19. Method: immunoSEQ multiplex PCR; TCRdb's copy keeps in-frame clones and lacks some. The sample yields around 150,000 clones, 65% to 85% seen once. The sequenced material came from PBMCs or T cells enriched from blood (not recorded which). These receptors came from a man between 65 and 85 years old who had been exposed to COVID-19.

In its sample, this clone was seen a few times. CDR3 nucleotides: TGCGCCAGCAGCCTGGACAGGGACCCCTACGAGCAGTACTTC. This sequence encodes CASSLDRDPYEQYF. The J gene is TRBJ2-7, the V gene TRBV4-3; TRBD1 agrees at 8 bases. The length of the CDR3 is 14 residues. Trimming at V came to 4 bases and at J to 2 bases, leaving 4 bases not matched to a gene. CDR1 is LGHNA and CDR2 is YSLEER in the germline V gene.

The chain employs TRBV27 and TRBJ1-1, with a weak D call TRBD1 (5 bases). Germline CDR1 is MNHEY and CDR2 is SMNVEV (reference sequence). The ends were cut back, 6 bases at V and 0 bases at J, with 11 bases in the middle. CDR3 size: 14 residues. The CDR3 DNA follows: TGTGCCAGCAGCAGGGAATCGGTGAACACTGAAGCTTTCTTT. Protein: CASSRESVNTEAFF.

The chain's CDR3 is CASRPGGVTGELFF. The CDR3 DNA follows: TGTGCCAGCCGTCCGGGGGGGGTCACCGGGGAGCTGTTTTTT. The chain uses TRBV7-2 and TRBJ2-2; 8 bases line up with TRBD2. This CDR3 has 14 residues. Germline CDR1 and CDR2: SGHTA and FQGNSA. V shed 8 bases and J 4 bases; nucleotides not matched to a gene: 6. Full variable domain (remainder filled in from reference TRBV7-2 and TRBJ2-2): GAGVSQSPSNKVTEKGKDVELRCDPISGHTALYWYRQSLGQGLEFLIYFQGNSAPDKSGLPSDRFSAERTGGSVSTLTIQRTQQEDSAVYLCASRPGGVTGELFFGEGSRLTVL.